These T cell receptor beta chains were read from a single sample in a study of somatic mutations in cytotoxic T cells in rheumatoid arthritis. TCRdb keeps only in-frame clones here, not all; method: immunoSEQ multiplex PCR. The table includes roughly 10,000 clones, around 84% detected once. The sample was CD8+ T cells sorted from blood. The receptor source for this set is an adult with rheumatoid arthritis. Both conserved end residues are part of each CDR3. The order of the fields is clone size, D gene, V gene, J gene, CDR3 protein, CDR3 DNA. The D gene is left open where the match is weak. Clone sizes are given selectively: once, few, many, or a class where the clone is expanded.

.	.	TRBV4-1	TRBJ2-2	CASSPEYGDTGELFF	TGCGCCAGCAGCCCGGAGTACGGGGACACCGGGGAGCTGTTTTTT
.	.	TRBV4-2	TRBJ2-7	CASSSSSEQYF	TGTGCCAGCAGCTCTTCCTCCGAGCAGTACTTC
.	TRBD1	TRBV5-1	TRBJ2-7	CASSSGTGIEQYF	TGCGCCAGCAGCTCTGGGACAGGGATCGAGCAGTACTTC
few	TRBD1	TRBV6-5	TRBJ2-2	CASSSGGAAGELFF	TGTGCCAGCAGCTCAGGGGGCGCGGCCGGGGAGCTGTTTTTT
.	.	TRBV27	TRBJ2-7	CASSPWSGSYEQYF	TGTGCCAGCAGCCCGTGGTCGGGATCCTACGAGCAGTACTTC
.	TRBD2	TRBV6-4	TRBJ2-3	CASSESGESDTQYF	TGTGCCAGCAGTGAGAGCGGGGAATCAGATACGCAGTATTTT
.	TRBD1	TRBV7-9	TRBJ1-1	CASSLVTGGTEAFF	TGTGCCAGCAGCTTAGTTACAGGGGGCACTGAAGCTTTCTTT
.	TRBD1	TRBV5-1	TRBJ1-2	CASSPVGTGPYNYGYTF	TGCGCCAGCAGCCCGGTGGGGACAGGGCCCTATAACTATGGCTACACCTTC
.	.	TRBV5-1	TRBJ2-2	CASSLGRDPTGELFF	TGCGCCAGCAGCTTGGGCAGGGACCCCACCGGGGAGCTGTTTTTT
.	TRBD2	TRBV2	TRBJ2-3	CASSLAGGNTDTQYF	TGTGCCAGTTCCCTAGCGGGGGGAAACACAGATACGCAGTATTTT
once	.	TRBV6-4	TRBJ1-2	CASSDSFPAGVNGYTF	TGTGCCAGCAGTGACTCGTTTCCCGCAGGGGTCAATGGCTACACCTTC
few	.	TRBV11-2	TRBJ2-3	CASSLSRGSTDTQYF	TGTGCCAGCAGCTTAAGTCGGGGGAGCACAGATACGCAGTATTTT
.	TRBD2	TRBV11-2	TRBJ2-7	CASSNSGGLSYEQYF	TGTGCCAGCAGCAATAGCGGGGGCCTCTCCTACGAGCAGTACTTC
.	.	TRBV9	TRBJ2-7	CASSVDGGYEQYF	TGTGCCAGCAGCGTAGATGGAGGGTACGAGCAGTACTTC
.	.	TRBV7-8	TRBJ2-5	CASSSDRRGTGPVETQYF	TGTGCCAGCAGCTCAGACCGGCGGGGTACGGGCCCGGTGGAGACCCAGTACTTC
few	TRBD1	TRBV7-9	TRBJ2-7	CASSLSLGQAYEQYF	TGTGCCAGCAGCCTCTCCTTAGGACAGGCCTACGAGCAGTACTTC
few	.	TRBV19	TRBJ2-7	CASRLPRGSYEQYF	TGTGCCAGTAGGCTACCTAGGGGTTCCTACGAGCAGTACTTC
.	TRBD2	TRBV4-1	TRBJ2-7	CASSQVIAGGPYEQYF	TGCGCCAGCAGCCAAGTTATAGCGGGGGGCCCCTACGAGCAGTACTTC
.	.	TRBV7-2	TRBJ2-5	CASSPEGGETQYF	TGTGCCAGCAGCCCCGAGGGCGGAGAGACCCAGTACTTC